The 20 T cell receptor beta chains below come from one sample, sequenced in a study of regulatory T cells in long-lasting Graves disease. Library construction for TCR beta used iRepertoire HTBI primers and Arm-PCR of CDR3 regions. TCRdb re-called the multiplex PCR reads with MiXCR, one entry per CDR3 protein. The table has roughly 520,000 distinct CDR3 sequences, about 11% seen once. The time point: newly diagnosed GD, antithyroid drugs for less than 3 months. With RNA extracted from PBMCs as input, the TCR library was made. These data were also filed under a second study, of T cells in Graves' hyperthyroidism and ophthalmopathy.

This material consisted of peripheral blood mononuclear cells (PBMCs), taken at new diagnosis, from a patient treated with antithyroid drugs. All receptors come from a woman aged 25 to 39 with Graves disease.

This clonotype has ten or more counts. This chain connects TRBV7-2 to TRBJ1-1; no clear D. The V end lost 5 bases, the J end lost 2 bases, and 9 bases lay between the germline ends. The CDR3 has 13 residues. Germline CDR1 is SGHTA and CDR2 is FQGNSA. Here the CDR3 DNA reads TGTGCCAGCAGCACTCAGCCTAACACTGAAGCTTTCTTT. Translation: CASSTQPNTEAFF.

The sample holds many counts of this clonotype. CDR3 nucleotides: TGCGCCAGCAGCTCCGTTGGGTTTGAGTCAGATACGCAGTATTTT. Translation gives CASSSVGFESDTQYF. This chain uses TRBV5-1 with TRBJ2-3, with D unclear. Trimming removed 3 bases at V and 4 bases at J, with 15 bases between. The germline V gene has CDR1 SGHRS and CDR2 YFSETQ. The CDR3 covers 15 residues.

In this sample, this clonotype turned up many times. The chain is built from TRBV20-1 and TRBJ2-7; a possible D gene is TRBD2 (5 bases). V dropped 5 bases and J dropped 0 bases, with 17 bases sitting between them. This CDR3 is 15 amino acids long. Germline CDR1 reads DFQATT; CDR2 reads SNEGSKA (reference sequence). For the CDR3, the DNA is TGCAGTGCTTTAGTAACATATGGACTCTCCTACGAGCAGTACTTC. It encodes CSALVTYGLSYEQYF.

This chain uses TRBV19 with TRBJ2-5; 8 nucleotides align to TRBD2. V shed 5 bases and J 11 bases; nucleotides not matched to a gene: 16. Germline values: CDR1 LNHDA, CDR2 SQIVND (reference sequence). The CDR3 totals 15 residues. The CDR3: CASSVSGSSYNEQYF. The DNA for the CDR3 is TGTGCCAGTAGTGTCAGCGGGAGCTCCTACAATGAGCAGTACTTC.

This clonotype came up many times. The J gene is TRBJ2-7, the V gene TRBV12-3 or TRBV12-4; no definite D call. V lost 6 bases and J lost 2, with 8 bases in between. The CDR3 is 12 residues long. The CDR3 DNA follows: TGTGCCAGCAGCCCTATCACCTACGAGCAGTACTTC. Amino acids: CASSPITYEQYF.

Many counts were recorded for this clonotype. CDR3 amino acids: CATSDSGSRQRFF. The CDR3 region has the DNA TGTGCCACCAGTGACTCAGGTAGCAGACAGCGGTTCTTC. The V and J genes are TRBV24-1 and TRBJ2-1, with a possible D match to TRBD1 (5 bases). The V end lost 4 bases, the J end lost 15 bases, and 18 bases lay between the germline ends. This CDR3 has 13 residues. CDR1 is KGHDR and CDR2 is SFDVKD in the germline V gene.

Many counts were recorded for this clonotype. V and J are TRBV12-3 or TRBV12-4 and TRBJ1-1, with a weak D call TRBD1 (6 bases). This CDR3 is 17 amino acids long. With 3 bases removed from V and 2 bases from J, the gap between germline ends came to 19 bases. DNA for the CDR3: TGTGCCAGCAGTTTTTTGTTTCACAGGGAGGCCAACACTGAAGCTTTCTTT. Protein sequence: CASSFLFHREANTEAFF.

This clonotype has a count of ten or more. The gene calls are TRBV7-2 and TRBJ2-7; D is possibly TRBD2 (6 bases). Germline CDR1 is SGHTA and CDR2 is FQGNSA. Trimming removed 2 bases from V and 0 bases from J, with 11 bases in between. The CDR3 sequence is 15 residues long. The CDR3 nucleotides are TGTGCCAGCAGCTTAAACGGGGGTTTCTCCTACGAGCAGTACTTC. Translated, it gives CASSLNGGFSYEQYF.

V and J are TRBV5-5 and TRBJ2-7; the match to TRBD2 covers 9 bases. The CDR3 runs 16 residues. The J segment lost 0 bases and the V segment lost 1 base, leaving 5 bases of the junction unmatched. Germline V gene data show CDR1 as SGHKS and CDR2 as YYEKEE (reference sequence). The chain's CDR3 is CASSLRIAGDSYEQYF. The CDR3 nucleotides read TGTGCCAGCAGCTTGAGGATAGCGGGAGACTCCTACGAGCAGTACTTC. The full variable domain, completed using reference TRBV5-5 and TRBJ2-7, is DAGVTQSPTHLIKTRGQQVTLRCSPISGHKSVSWYQQVLGQGPQFIFQYYEKEERGRGNFPDRFSARQFPNYSSELNVNALLLGDSALYLCASSLRIAGDSYEQYFGPGTRLTVT.

Ten or more counts support this clonotype. The rearrangement joins TRBV28 to TRBJ2-7; D remains unclear. Germline V lookup: CDR1 MDHEN, CDR2 SYDVKM. V lost 10 bases and J lost 2, with 15 bases in between. The CDR3 is made up of 13 amino acids. The CDR3 is CATMTWRPYEQYF. For the CDR3, the DNA is TGTGCCACCATGACATGGCGGCCCTACGAGCAGTACTTC.

Note on this clonotype: This clone may be a read error of a much larger clone one base away. J is TRBJ1-2 and V is TRBV11-2; D is perhaps TRBD1 (6 bases). Per the germline V gene, CDR1 is SGHAT and CDR2 is FQNNGV. The CDR3 extends over 14 amino acids. CDR3 amino acids: CASNSLQAGVGYSF. The DNA of the CDR3 is TGTGCCAGCAACTCCCTACAAGCAGGGGTTGGCTACAGCTTC.

Many counts were recorded for this clonotype. V usage is TRBV2 and J usage is TRBJ1-1, with a weak D call TRBD1 (6 bases). Per germline, CDR1 SNHLY and CDR2 FYNNEI. Trimming left V 3 bases short and J 5 bases short, with 13 bases between. CDR3 size: 14 residues. CDR3 nucleotides: TGTGCCAGCAGTGATGTGGCAGGGGATACTGAAGCTTTCTTT. Translation gives CASSDVAGDTEAFF.

This clonotype has ten or more counts. The chain uses TRBV7-8 and TRBJ2-3, with a possible D match to TRBD1 (6 bases). Germline CDR1 is SGHVS and CDR2 is FQNEAQ. The CDR3 consists of 14 residues. Trimming cost V 0 bases and J 7 bases, with 11 bases left between them. The CDR3 region has the DNA TGTGCCAGCAGCTTAGCGGCACAGGGCCATACGCAGTATTTT. Its protein product is CASSLAAQGHTQYF.

This clonotype has ten or more counts. The V gene is TRBV12-3 or TRBV12-4, the J gene TRBJ2-1, with 10 nucleotides matching TRBD1. Germline trimming cut 1 base from V and 1 base from J; bases unmatched to any gene: 4. This CDR3 has 17 amino acids. The CDR3 here is CASSLGWGQGSYNEQFF. CDR3 DNA: TGTGCCAGCAGTTTAGGCTGGGGACAGGGGTCCTACAATGAGCAGTTCTTC.

Comments on this clonotype: A much larger clone lies one base from this, so it may be a read error. CDR3 amino acids: CASSPARAWQPQHF. The CDR3 DNA sequence: TGTGCCAGCAGCCCAGCCCGGGCGTGGCAGCCCCAGCATTTT. V usage is TRBV7-9 and J usage is TRBJ1-5; D not resolved. The CDR3 covers 14 residues. Between the trimmed V and J ends, which lost 5 bases and 7 bases, there was a span of 15 bases. Germline-derived CDR1 and CDR2 are SEHNR and FQNEAQ (reference sequence).

Many counts were recorded for this clonotype. The genes are TRBV27 and TRBJ1-2, with TRBD1 as a possible D gene (5 bases). The germline CDR1 and CDR2 sequences are MNHEY and SMNVEV (reference sequence). The CDR3 has 17 residues. The V end was cut by 8 bases, the J end by 8 bases, with 30 bases between. CDR3 loop: CASFALRGDPFPIGYTF. CDR3 DNA: TGTGCCAGCTTCGCTTTGCGGGGGGACCCCTTCCCCATCGGCTACACCTTC.

This clonotype was observed a handful of times. CDR3 sequence reads: CASSFEGRGGELFF. The CDR3 region has the DNA TGCGCCAGCAGCTTTGAAGGTCGGGGCGGGGAGCTGTTTTTT. The chain recombines TRBV5-1 with TRBJ2-2; D might be TRBD2 (5 bases). Germline assignment: CDR1 SGHRS and CDR2 YFSETQ. This CDR3 contains 14 residues. V was shortened by 2 bases and J by 7 bases, with 12 bases between the two germline ends.

This clonotype came up many times. The chain combines TRBV19 with TRBJ1-1; 7 bases are a match to TRBD1. This CDR3 is built from 13 residues. Germline loops: CDR1 LNHDA, CDR2 SQIVND (reference sequence). V was clipped by 4 bases and J by 6 bases; unmatched bases: 5. CDR3 amino acids: CASSTRGPSEAFF. DNA of the CDR3: TGTGCCAGTAGTACGAGGGGGCCATCTGAAGCTTTCTTT.

This clonotype turned up a few times. The chain joins TRBV3-1 to TRBJ2-5; D call uncertain. Germline assignment: CDR1 LGHDT and CDR2 YNNKEL (reference sequence). This CDR3 has 14 residues. Between the trimmed V and J ends, which lost 1 base and 1 base, there was a span of 7 bases. The CDR3 bases are TGTGCCAGCAGCCAAGTTACCAGCCAAGAGACCCAGTACTTC. Its translation is CASSQVTSQETQYF.

This chain uses TRBV19 with TRBJ2-2; D possibly corresponds to TRBD1 (5 bases). The CDR3 consists of 17 residues. V lost 3 bases and J lost 0, with 14 bases in between. Germline CDR1 and CDR2: LNHDA and SQIVND (reference sequence). The CDR3 region is CASSISWTLANTGELFF. The CDR3 DNA follows: TGTGCCAGTAGTATCAGTTGGACACTGGCGAACACCGGGGAGCTGTTTTTT.